This TCR beta chain was sequenced for a study of regulatory T cells in long-lasting Graves disease. A word on this clonotype: Antigen: not known.

The V gene end was trimmed by 5 bases and the J gene end by 10 bases; junction bases not matched to a gene: 17. The germline CDR1 and CDR2 sequences are SGHVS and FQNEAQ. The CDR3 is 19 amino acids. Study-wide points: Possibly, accuracy suffered from the small sample size.

Sample time point: newly diagnosed GD, antithyroid drugs for less than 3 months. PBMC-extracted RNA yielded the TCR library. A roughly 10-milliliter sample of peripheral blood was drawn into EDTA tubes. With iRepertoire HTBI primers and Arm-PCR of CDR3 regions, TCR beta libraries were built. TCRdb re-analysed the multiplex PCR reads in MiXCR, keeping a single row per CDR3 protein. The data contain around 460,000 distinct CDR3 sequences, 13% to 15% of them singletons. This same sample was also part of a study on T cells in Graves' hyperthyroidism and ophthalmopathy.

This specimen consisted of peripheral blood mononuclear cells (PBMCs), obtained at new diagnosis, from a patient treated with antithyroid drugs. This rearrangement joins TRBV7-8 to TRBJ2-1; 16 nucleotides agree with TRBD2. This clonotype originated in a woman in her fifties or sixties with Graves disease. This CDR3 is CASSQSLPGLAGGPAEQFF. The DNA of the CDR3 is TGTGCCAGCAGCCAATCATTACCGGGACTAGCGGGAGGGCCCGCCGAGCAGTTCTTC.